The 29 T cell receptor beta chains reported below all come from one sample, sequenced in a study of blood T cell repertoires in COVID-19. The method was immunoSEQ multiplex PCR; TCRdb's version includes in-frame clones alone and lacks a portion of them. The sample has over 150,000 clones, approximately 84% seen once. Material: PBMCs or T cells enriched from blood (not recorded which). Every receptor here comes from a man between 35 and 55 years old who had recovered from COVID-19.

This chain uses TRBV12-3 or TRBV12-4 with TRBJ1-2, with TRBD1 matching 12 bases. V was clipped by 8 bases and J by 7 bases; unmatched bases: 5. The CDR3 has 13 residues. This CDR3 reads CASRDRGRRGYTF. In DNA, the CDR3 is TGTGCCAGCCGGGACAGGGGGCGGCGTGGCTACACCTTC.

This clone came up once. The CDR3 protein is CASSLRGDPSYNEQFF. For the CDR3, the DNA is TGTGCCAGCAGCTTACGGGGGGACCCTTCCTACAATGAGCAGTTCTTC. This chain connects TRBV11-2 to TRBJ2-1; 7 bases align to TRBD2. The trim removed 2 bases at V and 1 base at J, leaving 5 bases unmatched. The CDR3 spans 16 residues. Germline-derived CDR1 and CDR2 are SGHAT and FQNNGV. Combining the CDR3 with reference TRBV11-2 and TRBJ2-1 gives the whole variable domain EAGVAQSPRYKIIEKRQSVAFWCNPISGHATLYWYQQILGQGPKLLIQFQNNGVVDDSQLPKDRFSAERLKGVDSTLKIQPAKLEDSAVYLCASSLRGDPSYNEQFFGPGTRLTVL.

The chain has TRBV7-2 and TRBJ1-3; 10 bases are shared with TRBD1. The length of the CDR3 is 17 residues. CDR1 is SGHTA and CDR2 is FQGNSA in the germline V gene. V shed 3 bases and J 3 bases; nucleotides not matched to a gene: 8. CDR3 residues: CASSLTGGATYGNTIYF. The CDR3 region has the DNA TGTGCCAGCAGCTTGACAGGGGGCGCGACTTATGGAAACACCATATATTTT.

The chain recombines TRBV11-2 with TRBJ1-5; 9 positions match TRBD1. Unmatched junction bases numbered 3, after V lost 1 base and J lost 5 bases. Germline V gives CDR1 SGHAT, CDR2 FQNNGV. The CDR3 extends over 15 amino acids. CDR3 bases: TGTGCCAGCAGCTTAGGGACAGGGGTACATCAGCCCCAGCATTTT. It specifies CASSLGTGVHQPQHF.

This chain uses TRBV24-1 with TRBJ2-5; 7 bases fit TRBD1. The junction had 6 bases not matched to a gene; V was cut back by 4 bases and J by 2 bases. The CDR3 extends over 15 amino acids. The germline V gene has CDR1 KGHDR and CDR2 SFDVKD. This CDR3 reads CATSESGTAQETQYF. In DNA, the CDR3 is TGTGCCACCAGTGAGTCAGGGACAGCTCAAGAGACCCAGTACTTC.

The rearrangement links TRBV15 to TRBJ1-5, with 7 bases aligning to TRBD1. The CDR3 consists of 15 residues. Trimming removed 1 base from V and 6 bases from J; junction bases left unmatched: 6. From germline, CDR1 is LNHNV and CDR2 YYDKDF (reference sequence). In DNA form, the CDR3 reads TGTGCCACCAGCAGAGGGCGACAGGGAGGTCAGCCCCAGCATTTT. This codes for CATSRGRQGGQPQHF.

Worth noting for this clone: Just one base apart from a much larger clone, this may be a read error. This chain joins TRBV7-9 and TRBJ1-1; 7 nucleotides line up with TRBD1. With V trimmed by 5 bases and J by 1 base, 4 bases remained unmatched. CDR3 length equals 14 residues. CDR1 and CDR2 (germline): SEHNR, FQNEAQ (reference sequence). This chain's CDR3 is CASSQGQSNTEAFF. The CDR3, as DNA: TGTGCCAGCAGCCAGGGACAGTCGAACACTGAAGCTTTCTTT.

The chain employs TRBV5-6 and TRBJ1-5; TRBD1 agrees at 7 bases. CDR3 length: 15 amino acids. Germline CDR1 SGHDT, CDR2 YYEEEE. V lost 2 bases to trimming and J lost 5 bases; unmatched junction nucleotides: 7. This CDR3 is CASSFRGGGHQPQHF. CDR3 sequence (DNA): TGTGCCAGCAGCTTTCGAGGGGGCGGCCATCAGCCCCAGCATTTT. Complete variable domain (other parts from reference TRBV5-6 and TRBJ1-5): DAGVTQSPTHLIKTRGQQVTLRCSPKSGHDTVSWYQQALGQGPQFIFQYYEEEERQRGNFPDRFSGHQFPNYSSELNVNALLLGDSALYLCASSFRGGGHQPQHFGDGTRLSIL.

V is TRBV10-2 and J is TRBJ2-7; 7 bases are a match to TRBD1. This CDR3 is built from 14 residues. Germline lookup yields CDR1 WSHSY and CDR2 SAAADI. Germline trimming cut 4 bases from V and 2 bases from J; bases unmatched to any gene: 5. For the CDR3, the DNA is TGCGCCAGCAGTGTGGGGCAGGGGGCCTACGAGCAGTACTTC. This sequence encodes CASSVGQGAYEQYF.

The chain joins TRBV29-1 to TRBJ1-2, with 7 positions matching TRBD1. V trimming: 6 bases; J trimming: 5 bases; junction bases outside the gene matches: 3. Germline V lookup: CDR1 SQVTM, CDR2 ANQGSEA. The CDR3 spans 11 residues. The CDR3 bases are TGCAGCGTACAGGGGCGGTATGGCTACACCTTC. Encoded protein: CSVQGRYGYTF.

The rearrangement links TRBV19 to TRBJ1-2, with 7 bases matching TRBD1. J gave up 5 bases and V 10 bases, and 16 bases lay outside the gene matches. Looked up from germline, CDR1 is LNHDA and CDR2 is SQIVND (reference sequence). The CDR3 is made up of 15 amino acids. This CDR3 is CATATGKANSYGYTF. Here the CDR3 DNA reads TGTGCCACCGCGACAGGGAAGGCCAACTCTTATGGCTACACCTTC.

CDR3 in amino acids: CASSDVTEAFF. DNA of the CDR3: TGTGCCAGCAGTGACGTAACTGAAGCTTTCTTT. The J gene is TRBJ1-1, the V gene TRBV2; D is uncertain. Germline CDR1 and CDR2: SNHLY and FYNNEI. The V end lost 3 bases, the J end lost 5 bases, and 4 bases lay between the germline ends. The CDR3 covers 11 residues.

This clone showed up just a few times. The chain is built from TRBV6-1 and TRBJ1-5; maybe TRBD1 (5 bases). V was cut by 1 base and J by 4 bases, with 5 bases left in between. The CDR3 spans 13 residues. The germline V gene encodes CDR1 MNHNS and CDR2 SASEGT. The CDR3: CASSEEGNQPQHF. The CDR3 bases are TGTGCCAGCAGTGAAGAGGGGAATCAGCCCCAGCATTTT.

V and J are TRBV7-9 and TRBJ1-2, with a tentative D call TRBD1 (5 bases). CDR1 and CDR2 from the germline V gene are SEHNR and FQNEAQ (reference sequence). CDR3 length equals 15 residues. Trimming removed 5 bases from V and 8 bases from J, with 21 bases in between. CDR3 sequence: CASSPAWAGIEGYTF. DNA of the CDR3: TGTGCCAGCAGCCCGGCGTGGGCAGGGATTGAGGGCTACACCTTC.

This chain links TRBV6-5 with TRBJ1-1; 8 bases are a match to TRBD1. The CDR3 is 14 amino acids. V was clipped by 3 bases and J by 3 bases; unmatched bases: 3. Germline-derived CDR1 and CDR2 are MNHEY and SVGAGI. CDR3 region: CASSYDRGDTEAFF. In DNA form, the CDR3 reads TGTGCCAGCAGTTATGACAGGGGAGACACTGAAGCTTTCTTT.

This sequence joins TRBV6-5 and TRBJ2-7, with 8 bases that match TRBD2. V lost 1 base to trimming and J lost 6 bases; unmatched junction nucleotides: 5. CDR1 is MNHEY and CDR2 is SVGAGI in the germline V gene. The CDR3 is made up of 14 amino acids. This chain's CDR3 is CASSYFGGGSEQYF. The CDR3 DNA follows: TGTGCCAGCAGTTACTTCGGGGGGGGCAGCGAGCAGTACTTC.

The gene calls are TRBV28 and TRBJ1-1; D is unclear. V lost 3 bases, J lost 0 bases, and 14 bases lay in between. This CDR3 is built from 16 residues. Germline V gives CDR1 MDHEN, CDR2 SYDVKM. The CDR3 loop reads CASSFEGVNMNTEAFF. The CDR3, as DNA: TGTGCCAGCAGTTTTGAGGGCGTGAACATGAACACTGAAGCTTTCTTT.

The CDR3 loop reads CASSLALAGGPRTTDTQYF. CDR3 in DNA: TGTGCCAGCAGCTTGGCCCTAGCGGGGGGGCCAAGAACGACAGATACGCAGTATTTT. V usage is TRBV5-6 and J usage is TRBJ2-3; 12 bases are shared with TRBD2. The germline V gene has CDR1 SGHDT and CDR2 YYEEEE. V gave up 0 bases and J gave up 3 bases; unmatched junction bases: 11. This CDR3 contains 19 residues.

This clone was counted a single time. The genes are TRBV4-1 and TRBJ1-6, with D tentatively TRBD1 (6 bases). Trimming removed 2 bases from V and 4 bases from J, with 15 bases in between. CDR1 is MGHRA, CDR2 YSYEKL, per germline. CDR3 size: 17 residues. The CDR3 loop is CASSQPREGDYNSPLHF. The CDR3 nucleotides read TGCGCCAGCAGCCAACCCCGAGAGGGGGATTATAATTCACCCCTCCACTTT.

The chain couples TRBV4-1 to TRBJ1-5; D gene uncertain. Looked up from germline, CDR1 is MGHRA and CDR2 is YSYEKL. The CDR3 length is 13 residues. Trimming removed 6 bases from V and 3 bases from J, with 9 bases in between. CDR3 residues: CASRGGLNQPQHF. CDR3 DNA: TGCGCCAGCAGGGGAGGCCTCAATCAGCCCCAGCATTTT.

A remark on this clone: Other DNA sequences in this sample translate to the same CDR3. This sequence joins TRBV5-4 and TRBJ1-2; 7 bases are a match to TRBD1. From germline, CDR1 is SGHNT and CDR2 YYREEE (reference sequence). The CDR3 spans 13 residues. Unmatched junction bases numbered 3, after V lost 0 bases and J lost 7 bases. The DNA for the CDR3 is TGTGCCAGCAGCTTGGACAGGGGTGGTGGCTACACCTTC. It codes for CASSLDRGGGYTF.

This clone showed up many times. The chain is built from TRBV2 and TRBJ1-5, with D perhaps matching TRBD1 (5 bases). The CDR3 runs to 12 residues. V lost 10 bases to trimming and J lost 2 bases, with 9 bases between them. Germline V CDR1 and CDR2: SNHLY, FYNNEI. The CDR3 bases are TGTGCCATTCAGGGTGGCAATCAGCCCCAGCATTTT. Protein sequence: CAIQGGNQPQHF.

This rearrangement joins TRBV7-3 to TRBJ1-1, with D possibly TRBD1 on 6 matching bases. Trimming stripped 3 bases from V and 2 bases from J, with 10 bases between. CDR1 SGHTA and CDR2 FQGTGA come from the germline V gene. The CDR3 runs to 14 residues. The CDR3 loop reads CASSLGHSNTEAFF. In nucleotides, the CDR3 is TGTGCCAGCAGCTTGGGACACAGCAACACTGAAGCTTTCTTT.

The chain couples TRBV2 to TRBJ2-7; 8 nucleotides line up with TRBD2. This CDR3 has 13 residues. Germline CDR1 is SNHLY and CDR2 is FYNNEI. Unmatched junction bases numbered 8, after V lost 5 bases and J lost 8 bases. This CDR3 is CASSNSGTRKQYF. DNA for the CDR3: TGTGCCAGCAGTAATTCCGGGACTAGGAAGCAGTACTTC.

The genes are TRBV7-6 and TRBJ2-5, with D perhaps matching TRBD2 (7 bases). V lost 5 bases and J lost 5, with 18 bases in between. The CDR3 sequence is 15 residues long. Germline lookup yields CDR1 SGHVS and CDR2 FNYEAQ. CDR3 sequence reads: CASSNAGAGAETQYF. The CDR3 coding sequence is TGTGCCAGCAGCAACGCGGGGGCAGGTGCGGAGACCCAGTACTTC.

This clone was counted a single time. The CDR3 sequence is CASSLGRRGGEKLFF. The CDR3 region has the DNA TGTGCCAGCAGCTTGGGCAGGCGGGGAGGTGAAAAACTGTTTTTT. The gene calls are TRBV5-6 and TRBJ1-4; no clear D. The germline V gene encodes CDR1 SGHDT and CDR2 YYEEEE. Trimming took off 0 bases at V and 7 bases at J, with 13 bases between the two ends. There are 15 residues in the CDR3.

This chain links TRBV25-1 with TRBJ1-2; D perhaps matches TRBD1 (6 bases). CDR3 length equals 16 residues. Trimming pared 6 bases from V and 4 bases from J, leaving 21 bases between. Germline V CDR1 and CDR2: MGHDK, SYGVNS. This CDR3 reads CASSPRWQGITYGYTF. In DNA form, the CDR3 reads TGTGCCAGCAGCCCGAGGTGGCAGGGGATCACCTATGGCTACACCTTC.

This chain connects TRBV7-9 to TRBJ2-2, with a possible D match to TRBD1 (6 bases). The CDR3 has 19 residues. Germline CDR1 is SEHNR and CDR2 is FQNEAQ (reference sequence). V dropped 5 bases and J dropped 6 bases, with 28 bases sitting between them. As DNA, the CDR3 is TGTGCCAGCAGCCCCACGGGGACAAACGCTGAGGGGTTCGCCGGGGAGCTGTTTTTT. Translated: CASSPTGTNAEGFAGELFF.

The chain joins TRBV3-1 (or the pseudogene TRBV3-2) to TRBJ2-7, with 15 bases identical to TRBD2. Trimming cost V 4 bases and J 3 bases; bases outside gene matches: 13. The CDR3 sequence is 19 residues long. Looked up from germline, CDR1 is LGHDT and CDR2 is YNNKEL (reference sequence). In DNA form, the CDR3 reads TGTGCCAGCAGCCGACGTATCGGGACTAGCGGGGGGCGCTTCTACGAGCAGTACTTC. Translating gives CASSRRIGTSGGRFYEQYF.